This T cell receptor beta chain emerged from a study of CD8 T cells in ankylosing spondylitis. Each CDR3 protein is one row after TCRdb ran MiXCR on the 5' RACE reads. The sample includes more than 150,000 distinct CDR3 sequences, roughly 10% seen only once; the top ten take 25% to 30%. Findings and caveats of the study: A subset of motif variants has previously been described in the synovial fluid and blood of reactive arthritis. Disease-associated clones were CD8+ and fairly uncommon in peripheral blood. Made up of about eight highly homologous variants, a TCR beta motif appeared characteristic of ankylosing spondylitis blood. Reports say disease-linked clones showed up significantly more in matched ankylosing spondylitis synovial fluid.

Looked up from germline, CDR1 is MNHEY and CDR2 is SVGEGT. The CDR3 extends over 15 amino acids. V lost 2 bases and J lost 1, with 11 bases in between. This clonotype showed up many times. Its target is not known. The specimen sequenced was blood, either unsorted or a sorted T cell fraction (not recorded which). The chain recombines TRBV6-2 or TRBV6-3 with TRBJ2-5; D is perhaps TRBD2 (5 bases). The TCR was taken from a male donor with ankylosing spondylitis or in good health (not recorded which). DNA of the CDR3: TGTGCCAGCAGTTACGACATTCGGGGCCAAGAGACCCAGTACTTC. Amino acids: CASSYDIRGQETQYF.